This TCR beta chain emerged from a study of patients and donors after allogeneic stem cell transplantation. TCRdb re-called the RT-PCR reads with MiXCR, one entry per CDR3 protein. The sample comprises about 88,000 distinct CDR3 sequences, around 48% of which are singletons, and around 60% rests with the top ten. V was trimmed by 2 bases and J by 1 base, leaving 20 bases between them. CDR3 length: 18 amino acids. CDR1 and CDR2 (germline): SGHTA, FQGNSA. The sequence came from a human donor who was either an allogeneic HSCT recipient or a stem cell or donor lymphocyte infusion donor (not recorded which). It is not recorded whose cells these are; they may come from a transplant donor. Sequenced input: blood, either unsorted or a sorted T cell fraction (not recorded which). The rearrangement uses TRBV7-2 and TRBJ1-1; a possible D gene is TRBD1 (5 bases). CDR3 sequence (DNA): TGTGCCAGCAGCTTATCATTCCGTGGCAGGGTTTGGAACACTGAAGCTTTCTTT. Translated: CASSLSFRGRVWNTEAFF.